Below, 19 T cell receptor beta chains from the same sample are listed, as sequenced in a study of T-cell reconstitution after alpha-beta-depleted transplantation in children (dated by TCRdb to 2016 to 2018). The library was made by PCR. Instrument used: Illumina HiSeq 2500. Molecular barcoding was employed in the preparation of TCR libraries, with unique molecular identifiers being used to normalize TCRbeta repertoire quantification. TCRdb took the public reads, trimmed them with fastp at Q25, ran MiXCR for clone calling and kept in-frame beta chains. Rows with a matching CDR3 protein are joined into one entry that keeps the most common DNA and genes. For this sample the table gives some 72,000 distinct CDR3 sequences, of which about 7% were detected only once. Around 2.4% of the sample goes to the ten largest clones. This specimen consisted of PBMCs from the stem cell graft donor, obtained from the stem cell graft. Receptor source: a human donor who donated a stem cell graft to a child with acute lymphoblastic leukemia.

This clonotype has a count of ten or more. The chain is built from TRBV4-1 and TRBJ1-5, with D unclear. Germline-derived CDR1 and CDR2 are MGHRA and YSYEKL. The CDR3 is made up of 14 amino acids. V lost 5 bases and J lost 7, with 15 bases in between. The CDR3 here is CASSSDGVGQPQHF. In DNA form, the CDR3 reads TGCGCCAGCAGCTCGGACGGGGTAGGGCAGCCCCAGCATTTT.

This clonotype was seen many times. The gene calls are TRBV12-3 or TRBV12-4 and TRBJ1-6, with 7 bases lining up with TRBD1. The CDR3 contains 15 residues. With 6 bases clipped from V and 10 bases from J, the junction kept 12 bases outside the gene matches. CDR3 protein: CASSQTGTEGSPLHF. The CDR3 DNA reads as TGTGCCAGCAGCCAAACGGGGACAGAAGGATCACCCCTCCACTTT.

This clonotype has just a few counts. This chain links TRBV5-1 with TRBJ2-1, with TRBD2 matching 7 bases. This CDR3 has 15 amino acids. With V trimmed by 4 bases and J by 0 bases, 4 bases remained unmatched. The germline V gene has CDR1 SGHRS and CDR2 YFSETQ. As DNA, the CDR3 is TGCGCCAGCAGCCACTCGGGAGGCTCCTACAATGAGCAGTTCTTC. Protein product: CASSHSGGSYNEQFF.

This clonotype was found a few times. The CDR3 bases are TGTGCCAGCAGCTTACCCCCAAGGACCGCTTCCTACGAGCAGTACTTC. Its protein is CASSLPPRTASYEQYF. The chain joins TRBV7-8 to TRBJ2-7; D is unresolved. Trimming left V 2 bases short and J 1 base short, with 15 bases between. CDR1 and CDR2 (germline): SGHVS, FQNEAQ. There are 16 residues in the CDR3.

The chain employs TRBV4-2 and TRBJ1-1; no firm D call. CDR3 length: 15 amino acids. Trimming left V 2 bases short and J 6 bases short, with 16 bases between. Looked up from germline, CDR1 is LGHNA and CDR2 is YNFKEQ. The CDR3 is CASSQPGQSDAEAFF. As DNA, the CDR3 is TGTGCCAGCAGCCAACCTGGGCAGTCCGACGCTGAAGCTTTCTTT.

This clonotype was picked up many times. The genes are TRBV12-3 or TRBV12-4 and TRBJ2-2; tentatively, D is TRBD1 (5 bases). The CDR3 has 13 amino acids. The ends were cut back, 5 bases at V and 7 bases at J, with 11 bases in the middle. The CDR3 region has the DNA TGTGCCAGCAGTGTCAGGGTGAGCGGGGAGCTGTTTTTT. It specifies CASSVRVSGELFF.

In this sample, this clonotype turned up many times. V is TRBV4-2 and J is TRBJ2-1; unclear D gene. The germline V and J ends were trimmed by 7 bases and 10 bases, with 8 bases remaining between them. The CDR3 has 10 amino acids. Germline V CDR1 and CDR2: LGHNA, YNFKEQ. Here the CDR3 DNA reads TGTGCCAGCAAAGGTGGGGAGCAGTTCTTC. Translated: CASKGGEQFF.

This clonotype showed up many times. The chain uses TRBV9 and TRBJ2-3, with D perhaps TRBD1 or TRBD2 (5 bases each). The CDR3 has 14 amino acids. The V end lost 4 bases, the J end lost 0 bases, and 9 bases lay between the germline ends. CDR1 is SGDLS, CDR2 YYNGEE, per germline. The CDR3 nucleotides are TGTGCCAGCAGCCCTGAGGGGAGCACAGATACGCAGTATTTT. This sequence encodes CASSPEGSTDTQYF.

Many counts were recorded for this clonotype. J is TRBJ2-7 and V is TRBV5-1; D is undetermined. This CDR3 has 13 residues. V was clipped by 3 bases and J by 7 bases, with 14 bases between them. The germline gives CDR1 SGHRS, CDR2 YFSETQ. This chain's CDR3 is CASSSRWWVEQYF. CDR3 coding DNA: TGCGCCAGCAGCTCCCGGTGGTGGGTGGAGCAGTACTTC.

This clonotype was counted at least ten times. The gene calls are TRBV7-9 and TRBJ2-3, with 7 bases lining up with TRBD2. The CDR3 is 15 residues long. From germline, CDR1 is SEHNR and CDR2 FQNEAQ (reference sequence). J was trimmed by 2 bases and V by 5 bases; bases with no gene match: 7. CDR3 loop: CASSTSSGHTDTQYF. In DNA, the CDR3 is TGTGCCAGCAGCACCTCTAGCGGCCACACAGATACGCAGTATTTT.

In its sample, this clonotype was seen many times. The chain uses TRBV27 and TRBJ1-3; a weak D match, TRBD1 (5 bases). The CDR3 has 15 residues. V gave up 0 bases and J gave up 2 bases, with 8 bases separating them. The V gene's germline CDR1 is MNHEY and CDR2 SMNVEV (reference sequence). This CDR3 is CASSLSVGAGNTIYF. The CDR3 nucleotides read TGTGCCAGCAGTTTATCTGTGGGGGCTGGAAACACCATATATTTT.

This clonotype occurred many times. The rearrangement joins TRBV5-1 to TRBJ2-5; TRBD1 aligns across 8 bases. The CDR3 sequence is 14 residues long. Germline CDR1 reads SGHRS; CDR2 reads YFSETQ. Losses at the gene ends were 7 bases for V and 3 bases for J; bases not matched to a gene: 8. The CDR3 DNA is TGCGCCAGCCTGAAGACAGGGGTGGAAGAGACCCAGTACTTC. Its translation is CASLKTGVEETQYF.

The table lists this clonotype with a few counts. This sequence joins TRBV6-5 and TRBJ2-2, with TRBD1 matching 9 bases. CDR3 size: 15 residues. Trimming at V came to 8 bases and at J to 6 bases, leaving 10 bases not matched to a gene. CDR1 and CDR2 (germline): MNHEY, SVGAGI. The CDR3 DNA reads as TGTGCCAGCGGATTACACAGGGGGCGGTCCGGGGAGCTGTTTTTT. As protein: CASGLHRGRSGELFF.

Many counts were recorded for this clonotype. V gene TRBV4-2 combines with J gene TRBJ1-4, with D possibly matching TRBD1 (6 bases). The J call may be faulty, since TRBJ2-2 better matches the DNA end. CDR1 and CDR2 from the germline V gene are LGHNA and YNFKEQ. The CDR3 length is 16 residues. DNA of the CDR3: TGTGCCAGCAGCCAAGAGGGGGCAGGGGCCCCCGAGGAGCTGTTTTTT. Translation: CASSQEGAGAPEELFF.

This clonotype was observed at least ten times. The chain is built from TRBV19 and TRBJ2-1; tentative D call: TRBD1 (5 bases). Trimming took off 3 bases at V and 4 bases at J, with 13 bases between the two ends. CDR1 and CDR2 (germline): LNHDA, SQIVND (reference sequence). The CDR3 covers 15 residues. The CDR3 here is CASSIWATAYNEQFF. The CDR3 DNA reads TGTGCCAGTAGTATTTGGGCGACAGCTTACAATGAGCAGTTCTTC. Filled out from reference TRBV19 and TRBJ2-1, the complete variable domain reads DGGITQSPKYLFRKEGQNVTLSCEQNLNHDAMYWYRQDPGQGLRLIYYSQIVNDFQKGDIAEGYSVSREKKESFPLTVTSAQKNPTAFYLCASSIWATAYNEQFFGPGTRLTVL.

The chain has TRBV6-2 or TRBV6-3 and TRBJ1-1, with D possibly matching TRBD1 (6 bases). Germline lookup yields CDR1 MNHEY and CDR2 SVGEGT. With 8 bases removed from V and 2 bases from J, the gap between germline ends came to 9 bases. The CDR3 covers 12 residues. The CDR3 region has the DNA TGTGCCAGCCGGGACACCAACACTGAAGCTTTCTTT. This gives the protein CASRDTNTEAFF.

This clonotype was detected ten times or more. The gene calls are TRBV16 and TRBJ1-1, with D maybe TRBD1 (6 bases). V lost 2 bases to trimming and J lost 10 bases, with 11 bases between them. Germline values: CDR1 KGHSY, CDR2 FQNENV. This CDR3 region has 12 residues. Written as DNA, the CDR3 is TGTGCCAGCAGCCAAGGGGGGGCGGGAGCTTTCTTT. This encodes CASSQGGAGAFF.

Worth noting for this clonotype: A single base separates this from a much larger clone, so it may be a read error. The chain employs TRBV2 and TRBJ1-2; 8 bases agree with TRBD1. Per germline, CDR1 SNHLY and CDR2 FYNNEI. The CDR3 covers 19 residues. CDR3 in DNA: TGTACCAGCTCAGTTTACGTAGGAGGGGGGCAGGGGGCGTCTGGTGGCTACACCTTC. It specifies CTSSVYVGGGQGASGGYTF. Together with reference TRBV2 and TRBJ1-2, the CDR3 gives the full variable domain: EPEVTQTPSHQVTQMGQEVILRCVPISNHLYFYWYRQILGQKVEFLVSFYNNEISEKSEIFDDQFSVERPDGSNFTLKIRSTKLEDSAMYFCTSSVYVGGGQGASGGYTFGSGTRLTVV.

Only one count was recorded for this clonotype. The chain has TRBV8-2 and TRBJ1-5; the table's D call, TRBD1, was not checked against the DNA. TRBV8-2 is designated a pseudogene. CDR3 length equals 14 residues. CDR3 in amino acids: CARGPGVPGEPQHF. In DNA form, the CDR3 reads TGTGCCAGGGGCCCTGGGGTTCCCGGGGAGCCCCAGCATTTT.